The rows below give T cell receptor beta chains drawn from one sample of a study of CXCR3-negative and CXCR3-positive naive CD8 T cells. From its re-call of the 5' RACE reads, TCRdb lists each CDR3 protein once, without DNA. The sample's table shows under 75,000 distinct CDR3 sequences. The sample comprised naive CXCR3+ CD8+ T cells from blood. Receptors originate from a human donor in good health. Some clones in this sample may be carry-over from other donors' samples. CDR3s include the opening cysteine and the closing phenylalanine or tryptophan. Fields, in order: V gene, J gene, CDR3 protein.

TRBV20-1	TRBJ2-3	CSAPDRDVGTDTQYF
TRBV6-4	TRBJ2-7	CASSETGTGTNEQYF
TRBV6-6	TRBJ2-7	CASSYTMTEYEQYF
TRBV7-2	TRBJ1-1	CASSPGQGVRTEAFF
TRBV29-1	TRBJ2-7	CSVVRGRVYGDYEQYF
TRBV19	TRBJ2-1	CASSIGGSITYNEQFF
TRBV28	TRBJ2-7	CASSFPPDRRPLSYEQYF
TRBV18	TRBJ1-1	CASSQSGPEAFF
TRBV29-1	TRBJ1-1	CSADGLVGTLLLNTEAFF
TRBV6-6	TRBJ2-7	CASSSGTSGAKEQYF
TRBV19	TRBJ1-1	CASSGGGVFVTEAFF
TRBV30	TRBJ2-2	CAWSVRDRDTGELFF
TRBV7-6	TRBJ2-1	CASSLTPTANEQFF
TRBV29-1	TRBJ2-3	CSVEDLAGITDTQYF
TRBV7-9	TRBJ2-3	CASTSPNDFASTDTQYF
TRBV11-3	TRBJ2-1	CASKSGRGGHNEQFF
TRBV7-9	TRBJ2-7	CASSSEGRYEQYF
TRBV4-1	TRBJ1-2	CASSQDLQGGVYYGYTF
TRBV6-2/TRBV6-3	TRBJ2-7	CASSPLGQGAYEQYF
TRBV29-1	TRBJ1-1	CSVGLGNTEAFF
TRBV5-1	TRBJ2-1	CASSLVGGSSYNEQFF
TRBV19	TRBJ2-1	CASVGPTGGGNEQFF